These 23 T cell receptor beta chains originate from one sample sequenced in a study of T cells in Graves' hyperthyroidism and ophthalmopathy. Amplification of TCR beta CDR3 regions was performed using RNA transcripts as template. A set of HTBI primers served as the primers for a first-round RT-PCR of the TCR CDR3. One entry per CDR3 protein results from TCRdb running MiXCR on the multiplex PCR reads. Of a few hundred thousand distinct CDR3 sequences listed, 12% to 15% are singletons. The sequenced sample was blood. These TCRs come from a middle-aged woman with Graves' hyperthyroidism.

This clonotype was seen many times. This sequence joins TRBV6-1 and TRBJ1-4; D might be TRBD1 (5 bases). The V gene lost 5 bases and the J gene lost 0 bases, with 10 bases spanning the gap. The CDR3 length is 15 residues. Looked up from germline, CDR1 is MNHNS and CDR2 is SASEGT. The CDR3 DNA reads TGTGCCAGCAGTCGACAGACAGCAACTAATGAAAAACTGTTTTTT. Amino acids: CASSRQTATNEKLFF.

Many counts were recorded for this clonotype. This rearrangement joins TRBV2 to TRBJ2-7; TRBD1 is a possible D gene (5 bases). The CDR3 loop spans 13 amino acids. The germline CDR1 and CDR2 sequences are SNHLY and FYNNEI. With 7 bases removed from V and 3 bases from J, the gap between germline ends came to 13 bases. DNA for the CDR3: TGTGCCAGCAAGGCCGACAGACTCTACGAGCAGTACTTC. Its protein product is CASKADRLYEQYF.

Here the CDR3 DNA reads TGTGCCAGCAGTTATTCGTTCCTAGCGGGAGTAGGTGAGACCCAGTACTTC. Its protein is CASSYSFLAGVGETQYF. This chain uses TRBV6-6 with TRBJ2-5; TRBD2 agrees at 10 bases. CDR1 and CDR2 from the germline V gene are MNHNY and SVGAGI (reference sequence). The CDR3 extends over 17 amino acids. With 3 bases clipped from V and 5 bases from J, the junction kept 12 bases outside the gene matches.

This clonotype has a handful of counts. The chain combines TRBV20-1 with TRBJ1-5; no firm D call. Trimming cost V 0 bases and J 3 bases, with 9 bases left between them. This CDR3 region has 14 residues. The germline gives CDR1 DFQATT, CDR2 SNEGSKA (reference sequence). CDR3 sequence (DNA): TGCAGTGCTAGAGAGGAATCGTTCAATCAGCCCCAGCATTTT. This gives the protein CSAREESFNQPQHF.

This clonotype was detected many times. This chain uses TRBV15 with TRBJ2-7, with D maybe TRBD1 (6 bases). V was shortened by 0 bases and J by 6 bases, with 15 bases between the two germline ends. The CDR3 loop spans 15 amino acids. Germline CDR1 is LNHNV and CDR2 is YYDKDF (reference sequence). CDR3 residues: CATSRDPSGVGEQYF. The DNA of the CDR3 is TGTGCCACCAGCAGAGATCCCTCAGGGGTGGGCGAGCAGTACTTC.

This clonotype was picked up a small number of times. The J gene is TRBJ2-2, the V gene TRBV7-2; D perhaps matches TRBD2 (6 bases). CDR3 length equals 14 residues. Germline V gene lookup returns CDR1 SGHTA and CDR2 FQGNSA. Trimming took off 5 bases at V and 6 bases at J, with 13 bases between the two ends. The CDR3 region is CASSPAGLSGELFF. CDR3 sequence (DNA): TGTGCCAGCAGCCCTGCGGGGTTGTCCGGGGAGCTGTTTTTT.

This sequence joins TRBV4-2 and TRBJ1-5; no clear D. Trimming pared 0 bases from V and 6 bases from J, leaving 12 bases between. Germline CDR1 and CDR2: LGHNA and YNFKEQ. CDR3 length: 15 amino acids. The CDR3 is CASSQDLGKSQPQHF. DNA for the CDR3: TGTGCCAGCAGCCAAGATCTCGGTAAGAGTCAGCCCCAGCATTTT.

This clonotype was observed many times. This chain links TRBV5-1 with TRBJ2-5, with no clear D. This CDR3 has 15 residues. V was shortened by 0 bases and J by 2 bases, with 11 bases between the two germline ends. Per the germline V gene, CDR1 is SGHRS and CDR2 is YFSETQ. For the CDR3, the DNA is TGCGCCAGCAGCTTGGTCTCCTGGGCACAAGAGACCCAGTACTTC. It translates to CASSLVSWAQETQYF.

In its sample, this clonotype was seen a few times. J is TRBJ2-2 and V is TRBV6-1; no clear D. Germline V gene sequence: CDR1 MNHNS, CDR2 SASEGT. CDR3 size: 14 residues. Trimming cost V 2 bases and J 1 base, with 5 bases left between them. The CDR3 here is CASSEQMNTGELFF. CDR3 nucleotide sequence: TGTGCCAGCAGTGAACAGATGAACACCGGGGAGCTGTTTTTT.

This clonotype turned up a few times. CDR3 in DNA: TGTGCCAGCAGCTTGGCGGCAGCAGATTCCTACGAGCAGTACTTC. Encoded protein: CASSLAAADSYEQYF. The rearrangement uses TRBV7-2 and TRBJ2-7; D gene unclear. Trimming left V 3 bases short and J 1 base short, with 13 bases between. Germline CDR1 and CDR2: SGHTA and FQGNSA. The CDR3 loop spans 15 amino acids.

The chain uses TRBV5-5 and TRBJ2-7; 7 nucleotides match TRBD2. The germline V gene encodes CDR1 SGHKS and CDR2 YYEKEE (reference sequence). J lost 2 bases, V lost 4 bases, and 9 bases had no gene match. The CDR3 consists of 15 residues. The CDR3 DNA is TGTGCCAGCAGCCCCTCCGGACTAGAAGCCTACGAGCAGTACTTC. This sequence encodes CASSPSGLEAYEQYF.

The chain is built from TRBV28 and TRBJ1-1; D gene uncertain. Trimming pared 3 bases from V and 5 bases from J, leaving 7 bases between. Germline lookup yields CDR1 MDHEN and CDR2 SYDVKM. CDR3 length equals 12 residues. In DNA form, the CDR3 reads TGTGCCAGCAGTTTTCCGGAGACTGAAGCTTTCTTT. It codes for CASSFPETEAFF.

This clonotype occurred many times. CDR3 region: CASSLAGVRTQYF. DNA for the CDR3: TGTGCCAGCAGCTTGGCCGGAGTAAGGACCCAGTACTTC. The rearrangement uses TRBV5-6 and TRBJ2-5; D remains unclear. The germline V gene has CDR1 SGHDT and CDR2 YYEEEE. The CDR3 has 13 amino acids. V was clipped by 0 bases and J by 7 bases, with 10 bases between them.

Written as DNA, the CDR3 is TGTGCCAGCAGCTTAGTTCCCCCAGGGAACTATGGCTACACCTTC. Amino acid sequence: CASSLVPPGNYGYTF. The chain recombines TRBV7-2 with TRBJ1-2; tentative D call: TRBD1 (5 bases). The germline CDR1 and CDR2 sequences are SGHTA and FQGNSA. The CDR3 runs 15 residues. Trimming cost V 1 base and J 2 bases, with 11 bases left between them. The entire variable domain, with the rest obtained from reference TRBV7-2 and TRBJ1-2, is as follows: GAGVSQSPSNKVTEKGKDVELRCDPISGHTALYWYRQSLGQGLEFLIYFQGNSAPDKSGLPSDRFSAERTGGSVSTLTIQRTQQEDSAVYLCASSLVPPGNYGYTFGSGTRLTVV.

There are a few counts of this clonotype. One base away lies a much larger clone, so this may be a sequencing read error. The CDR3 region has the DNA TGTGCCAGCAGCCCGGGACATCGGCAAGGGACCCAGTACTTC. It encodes CASSPGHRQGTQYF. The chain carries TRBV7-2 and TRBJ2-5; maybe TRBD1 (6 bases). The CDR3 length is 14 residues. Germline CDR1 is SGHTA and CDR2 is FQGNSA.

This clonotype appeared many times. This chain joins TRBV6-1 and TRBJ2-6; either TRBD1 or TRBD2 may supply D (5 bases each). Germline assignment: CDR1 MNHNS and CDR2 SASEGT. The germline V and J ends were trimmed by 8 bases and 1 base, with 24 bases remaining between them. This CDR3 is built from 19 residues. CDR3 region: CASWESPGRGRSGANVLTF. The DNA for the CDR3 is TGTGCCAGCTGGGAAAGTCCGGGACGGGGACGTTCTGGGGCCAACGTCCTGACTTTC.

J is TRBJ2-1 and V is TRBV29-1, with 7 nucleotides matching TRBD2. CDR1 is SQVTM and CDR2 is ANQGSEA in the germline V gene. V shed 2 bases and J 3 bases; nucleotides not matched to a gene: 4. CDR3 length equals 14 residues. The CDR3, as DNA: TGCAGCGTTGAATCAGCGGGAAGCTACAATGAGCAGTTCTTC. It translates to CSVESAGSYNEQFF.

At least ten counts were recorded for this clonotype. This chain joins TRBV7-2 and TRBJ1-2, with a weak D call TRBD1 (5 bases). CDR1 is SGHTA, CDR2 FQGNSA, per germline. The ends were cut back, 5 bases at V and 7 bases at J, with 17 bases in the middle. The CDR3 extends over 14 amino acids. The CDR3 DNA follows: TGTGCCAGCAGCCCCACCGGGACCCGTTTTGGCTACACCTTC. Its translation is CASSPTGTRFGYTF.

This clonotype has a single count. The chain joins TRBV5-6 to TRBJ1-1; 9 bases map to TRBD1. Trimming cost V 2 bases and J 8 bases; bases outside gene matches: 7. CDR3 size: 14 residues. Germline lookup yields CDR1 SGHDT and CDR2 YYEEEE. The CDR3: CASSFSTGGAEAFF. The CDR3 DNA is TGTGCCAGCAGCTTCAGTACAGGGGGCGCAGAAGCTTTCTTT. Complete variable domain (other parts from reference TRBV5-6 and TRBJ1-1): DAGVTQSPTHLIKTRGQQVTLRCSPKSGHDTVSWYQQALGQGPQFIFQYYEEEERQRGNFPDRFSGHQFPNYSSELNVNALLLGDSALYLCASSFSTGGAEAFFGQGTRLTVV.

This clonotype was seen repeatedly, ten times or more. V gene TRBV3-1 combines with J gene TRBJ2-1, with 10 bases fitting TRBD2. V lost 4 bases to trimming and J lost 2 bases; unmatched junction nucleotides: 5. Germline V CDR1 and CDR2: LGHDT, YNNKEL (reference sequence). The CDR3 extends over 16 amino acids. CDR3 sequence (DNA): TGTGCCAGCAGCCCCCGTACTAGCGGGACCTACAATGAGCAGTTCTTC. Translating it yields CASSPRTSGTYNEQFF.

This clonotype appeared a few times. J is TRBJ1-1 and V is TRBV20-1; TRBD1 matches at 7 bases. Germline V lookup: CDR1 DFQATT, CDR2 SNEGSKA (reference sequence). The J segment lost 0 bases and the V segment lost 7 bases, leaving 5 bases of the junction unmatched. CDR3 length equals 13 residues. Here the CDR3 reads CSVPDRMNTEAFF. CDR3 nucleotide sequence: TGCAGTGTTCCGGACAGGATGAACACTGAAGCTTTCTTT.

This clonotype was counted at least ten times. The genes are TRBV2 and TRBJ2-1; 7 nucleotides align to TRBD1. Germline trimming cut 7 bases from V and 0 bases from J; bases unmatched to any gene: 9. Germline V gene lookup returns CDR1 SNHLY and CDR2 FYNNEI. The CDR3 length is 16 residues. Here the CDR3 DNA reads TGTGCCAGCACCCATAAGGGGGCGAGCTCCTACAATGAGCAGTTCTTC. Amino acid sequence: CASTHKGASSYNEQFF.

The V gene is TRBV29-1, the J gene TRBJ2-7, with no clear D. Trimming took off 4 bases at V and 5 bases at J, with 12 bases between the two ends. Germline CDR1 SQVTM, CDR2 ANQGSEA. The CDR3 has 12 amino acids. CDR3 loop: CSVGHVPNEQYF. The CDR3, as DNA: TGCAGCGTTGGACACGTCCCCAACGAGCAGTACTTC.